This T cell receptor (beta chain) was recovered during a study of T cell responses to AZD1222 COVID-19 vaccine. Study-wide findings and caveats: Vaccine-associated CD4 TCRs spanned spike, dominant at 160-218 and 743-854. White British ancestry dominated among donors, who included more females, and clonal diversity was possibly underestimated. Spike-specific TCR repertoires showed rising breadth and depth after two AZD1222 doses.

Here immunoSEQ multiplex PCR was the method, and the copy in TCRdb shows in-frame clones only, minus some. The data hold 120,000 or so clones, with around 80% observed a single time. Germline V gene lookup returns CDR1 SGHRS and CDR2 YFSETQ. The CDR3 consists of 14 residues. Trimming left V 4 bases short and J 8 bases short, with 16 bases between. As concerns this clone: The antigen remains unidentified.

The source is an adult who received the AZD1222 COVID-19 vaccine. The starting material was peripheral blood, obtained 28 days after the second AZD1222 dose. The V call is TRBV5-1, the J call TRBJ1-3; the D gene is possibly TRBD1 (5 bases). In DNA form, the CDR3 reads TGCGCCAGCAGCCAAAGCCCAGGGAAGGACACCATATATTTT. It encodes CASSQSPGKDTIYF.